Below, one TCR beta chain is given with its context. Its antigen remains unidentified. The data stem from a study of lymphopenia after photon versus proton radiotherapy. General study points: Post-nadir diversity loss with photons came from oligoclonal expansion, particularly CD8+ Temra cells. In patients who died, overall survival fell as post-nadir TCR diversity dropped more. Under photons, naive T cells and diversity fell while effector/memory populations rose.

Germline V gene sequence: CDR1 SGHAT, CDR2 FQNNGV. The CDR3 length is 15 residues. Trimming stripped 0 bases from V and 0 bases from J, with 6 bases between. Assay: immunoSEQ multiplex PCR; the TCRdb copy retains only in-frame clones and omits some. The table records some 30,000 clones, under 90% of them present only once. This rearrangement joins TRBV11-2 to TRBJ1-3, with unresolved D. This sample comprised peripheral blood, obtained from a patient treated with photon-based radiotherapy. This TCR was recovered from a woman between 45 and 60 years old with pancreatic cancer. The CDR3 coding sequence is TGTGCCAGCAGCTTAGAGGTCAGCTCTGGAAACACCATATATTTT. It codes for CASSLEVSSGNTIYF.